The 31 T cell receptor beta chains in this list originate from one sample, sequenced in a study of blood T cell repertoires in COVID-19. Data came from immunoSEQ multiplex PCR; TCRdb stores just in-frame clones and leaves some out. The profile shows 150,000 to 200,000 clones, more than 75% of them singletons. Sequenced: peripheral blood. The receptors derive from a man between 18 and 35 years old with active or convalescent COVID-19.

This chain links TRBV10-1 with TRBJ2-2, with 9 bases fitting TRBD1. Germline CDR1 and CDR2: WNHNN and SYGVQD (reference sequence). This CDR3 has 15 amino acids. The V gene end was trimmed by 6 bases and the J gene end by 5 bases; junction bases not matched to a gene: 7. CDR3: CASRLGQGMTGELFF. CDR3 in DNA: TGCGCCAGCAGACTAGGACAGGGGATGACCGGGGAGCTGTTTTTT.

This chain links TRBV4-1 with TRBJ2-5; 7 positions agree with TRBD2. CDR1 MGHRA and CDR2 YSYEKL come from the germline V gene. The CDR3 has 15 amino acids. After removal of 2 bases from V and 5 bases from J, the junction contained 8 bases not matched to a gene. CDR3 DNA sequence: TGCGCCAGCAGCCAAACGACTAGCTTTGCGGAGACCCAGTACTTC. Translated: CASSQTTSFAETQYF.

The genes are TRBV11-3 and TRBJ2-1; 8 bases are a match to TRBD2. Germline V gives CDR1 SGHNT, CDR2 YENEEA. The CDR3 contains 16 residues. Trimming cost V 4 bases and J 7 bases; bases outside gene matches: 12. In nucleotides, the CDR3 is TGTGCCAGCAGCTCCGAGCGGGAGTTAAGTATGAATGAGCAGTTCTTC. This sequence encodes CASSSERELSMNEQFF.

This chain connects TRBV29-1 to TRBJ1-1, with a weak D call TRBD1 (5 bases). Trimming stripped 4 bases from V and 11 bases from J, with 14 bases between. This CDR3 is built from 11 residues. CDR1 and CDR2 from the germline V gene are SQVTM and ANQGSEA. CDR3: CSVVGGMGAFF. CDR3 nucleotide sequence: TGCAGCGTTGTGGGGGGGATGGGCGCTTTCTTT.

The chain combines TRBV9 with TRBJ2-1, with 7 bases fitting TRBD2. V dropped 2 bases and J dropped 3; count of bases not matched to a gene: 8. Per the germline V gene, CDR1 is SGDLS and CDR2 is YYNGEE. The CDR3 consists of 16 residues. The CDR3 DNA sequence: TGTGCCAGCAGCGTGGGAGGGGCGGCTGTCTACAATGAGCAGTTCTTC. It encodes CASSVGGAAVYNEQFF.

J is TRBJ2-7 and V is TRBV6-6; 12 bases are shared with TRBD1. The CDR3 has 17 amino acids. Trimming took 5 bases from V and 2 from J; bases not matched to a gene: 10. Per the germline V gene, CDR1 is MNHNY and CDR2 is SVGAGI (reference sequence). CDR3: CASSPPGGTGGAYEQYV. The DNA for the CDR3 is TGTGCCAGCAGTCCCCCCGGGGGGACAGGGGGCGCCTACGAGCAGTACGTC.

The chain combines TRBV18 with TRBJ2-7, with a tentative D call TRBD2 (6 bases). Germline V CDR1 and CDR2: KGHSH, LQKENI. Between the trimmed V and J ends, which lost 3 bases and 3 bases, there was a span of 12 bases. This CDR3 has 14 amino acids. The CDR3 spells CASSPTGLNYEQYV. The CDR3 DNA is TGTGCCAGCTCACCGACGGGACTCAACTACGAGCAGTACGTC.

The chain combines TRBV4-1 with TRBJ1-3; D remains unclear. Germline loops: CDR1 MGHRA, CDR2 YSYEKL. The CDR3 spans 17 residues. The V and J ends lost 4 bases and 0 bases respectively, with 16 bases between them. CDR3 residues: CASSLLPGSSSGNTIYF. In DNA, the CDR3 is TGCGCCAGCAGCCTACTTCCAGGCTCCAGCTCTGGAAACACCATATATTTT.

The chain links TRBV5-1 to TRBJ2-2; TRBD2 aligns across 8 bases. Germline CDR1 SGHRS, CDR2 YFSETQ. This CDR3 is built from 17 residues. The J segment lost 2 bases and the V segment lost 7 bases, leaving 13 bases of the junction unmatched. CDR3 in amino acids: CASHLLAVPGNTGELFF. Here the CDR3 DNA reads TGCGCCAGCCACCTACTAGCGGTCCCCGGAAACACCGGGGAGCTGTTTTTT.

This chain uses TRBV4-2 with TRBJ2-1, with D uncertain. This CDR3 comprises 12 residues. V lost 4 bases to trimming and J lost 8 bases, with 9 bases between them. CDR1 and CDR2 (germline): LGHNA, YNFKEQ. The CDR3 reads CASSLTRDEQFF. The CDR3, as DNA: TGTGCCAGCAGCCTCACCCGGGATGAGCAGTTCTTC.

The V call is TRBV28, the J call TRBJ1-1, with 7 bases fitting TRBD1. Per the germline V gene, CDR1 is MDHEN and CDR2 is SYDVKM. CDR3 length: 14 amino acids. J gave up 3 bases and V 3 bases, and 4 bases lay outside the gene matches. CDR3 in DNA: TGTGCCAGCAGTTTCGACAGGGTGGACACTGAAGCTTTCTTT. This sequence encodes CASSFDRVDTEAFF.

This chain links TRBV18 with TRBJ1-2; 7 bases align to TRBD1. The CDR3 contains 15 residues. Germline V gene lookup returns CDR1 KGHSH and CDR2 LQKENI. J was trimmed by 5 bases and V by 6 bases; bases with no gene match: 12. The CDR3 region is CASSLRTGEEYGYTF. CDR3 in DNA: TGTGCCAGCTCGTTACGGACAGGAGAGGAATATGGCTACACCTTC.

The chain joins TRBV14 to TRBJ2-3; 9 bases are a match to TRBD1. From germline, CDR1 is SGHDN and CDR2 FVKESK. Trimming cost V 3 bases and J 3 bases; bases outside gene matches: 7. The CDR3 has 16 residues. CDR3 bases: TGTGCCAGCAGCCACACGGACAGGGGCCTAACAGATACGCAGTATTTT. Its translation: CASSHTDRGLTDTQYF. Together with reference TRBV14 and TRBJ2-3, the CDR3 gives the full variable domain: EAGVTQFPSHSVIEKGQTVTLRCDPISGHDNLYWYRRVMGKEIKFLLHFVKESKQDESGMPNNRFLAERTGGTYSTLKVQPAELEDSGVYFCASSHTDRGLTDTQYFGPGTRLTVL.

V usage is TRBV27 and J usage is TRBJ1-1; 10 positions match TRBD1. CDR1 is MNHEY, CDR2 SMNVEV, per germline (reference sequence). J lost 1 base, V lost 4 bases, and 6 bases had no gene match. This CDR3 has 16 residues. The CDR3 DNA reads as TGTGCCAGCAGTTCCCGACAGGGGGCAGGGAACACTGAAGCTTTCTTT. This codes for CASSSRQGAGNTEAFF.

This clone was seen a single time. The chain employs TRBV29-1 and TRBJ2-7; TRBD1 might be the D (6 bases). Germline CDR1 SQVTM, CDR2 ANQGSEA. The ends were cut back, 5 bases at V and 0 bases at J, with 26 bases in the middle. This CDR3 is built from 18 residues. The CDR3 here is CSVLCVWAGERSSYEQYV. CDR3 coding DNA: TGCAGCGTTCTTTGCGTATGGGCAGGGGAGAGGAGCTCCTACGAGCAGTACGTC.

The chain has TRBV15 and TRBJ1-5, with unresolved D. The CDR3 covers 15 residues. V dropped 4 bases and J dropped 5 bases, with 15 bases sitting between them. Germline values: CDR1 LNHNV, CDR2 YYDKDF (reference sequence). CDR3 amino acids: CATSIDQAYDQPQHF. The CDR3 DNA follows: TGTGCCACCAGCATCGATCAGGCGTACGATCAGCCCCAGCATTTT.

V usage is TRBV4-2 and J usage is TRBJ2-1; the D gene is possibly TRBD2 (6 bases). CDR1 and CDR2 (germline): LGHNA, YNFKEQ. V lost 4 bases and J 0 bases, leaving 10 bases between the germline ends. CDR3 size: 15 residues. CDR3 region: CASSRDFSSYNEQFF. The CDR3 coding sequence is TGTGCCAGCAGCCGGGACTTCAGCTCCTACAATGAGCAGTTCTTC.

The rearrangement joins TRBV10-2 to TRBJ1-5; TRBD1 matches at 9 bases. The CDR3 is 15 residues long. With 7 bases clipped from V and 0 bases from J, the junction kept 4 bases outside the gene matches. Looked up from germline, CDR1 is WSHSY and CDR2 is SAAADI. CDR3 DNA: TGCGCCAGCAAAAGGGACAGGGCTAGCAATCAGCCCCAGCATTTT. This translates into CASKRDRASNQPQHF.

Note on this clone: An end of the junction differs from the germline gene, which may be a read error. The chain employs TRBV7-8 and TRBJ2-3; D perhaps matches TRBD2 (6 bases). Germline V lookup: CDR1 SGHVS, CDR2 FQNEAQ. The CDR3 is 14 amino acids. The CDR3 coding sequence is TGTGCCAACAGCTTAGGAGCCGGACTACCGGCGCAGTATTTT. It specifies CANSLGAGLPAQYF.

The chain carries TRBV9 and TRBJ2-1; D is ambiguous. Germline CDR1 is SGDLS and CDR2 is YYNGEE. The V gene lost 3 bases and the J gene lost 8 bases, with 3 bases spanning the gap. The CDR3 totals 10 residues. For the CDR3, the DNA is TGTGCCAGCAGCGCGGATGAGCAGTTCTTC. This gives the protein CASSADEQFF.

The chain combines TRBV5-1 with TRBJ1-2; the D is unclear. Germline V gene lookup returns CDR1 SGHRS and CDR2 YFSETQ. Trimming pared 4 bases from V and 5 bases from J, leaving 15 bases between. The CDR3 runs to 14 residues. CDR3 sequence: CASSTGWETYGYTF. Written as DNA, the CDR3 is TGCGCCAGCAGCACGGGCTGGGAGACTTATGGCTACACCTTC.

The V and J genes are TRBV2 and TRBJ2-7, with 7 bases fitting TRBD1. The germline V gene has CDR1 SNHLY and CDR2 FYNNEI. The ends lost 4 bases at V and 3 bases at J; junction bases unmatched: 3. The CDR3 contains 13 residues. The CDR3 nucleotides are TGTGCCAGCAGTGTTAACAGGGGCTACGAGCAGTACGTC. This gives the protein CASSVNRGYEQYV.

The chain has TRBV7-2 and TRBJ2-2; 9 bases map to TRBD1. The CDR3 is 15 residues long. Per germline, CDR1 SGHTA and CDR2 FQGNSA. V lost 3 bases, J lost 5 bases, and 4 bases stayed unmatched. CDR3 sequence: CASSFRDRVTGELFF. The DNA for the CDR3 is TGTGCCAGCAGCTTCCGGGACAGGGTTACCGGGGAGCTGTTTTTT.

The genes are TRBV7-9 and TRBJ1-6; no definite D call. The CDR3 is 14 amino acids. The V end lost 3 bases, the J end lost 10 bases, and 13 bases lay between the germline ends. The germline V gene encodes CDR1 SEHNR and CDR2 FQNEAQ (reference sequence). The CDR3 DNA reads TGTGCCAGCAGCTTTGGCATGCTAGGATCACCCCTCCACTTT. This codes for CASSFGMLGSPLHF.

The chain uses TRBV28 and TRBJ1-1, with no clear D. Germline V lookup: CDR1 MDHEN, CDR2 SYDVKM. The CDR3 contains 15 residues. The germline V and J ends were trimmed by 4 bases and 1 base, with 13 bases remaining between them. CDR3: CASSSPGDQNTEAFF. CDR3 nucleotide sequence: TGTGCCAGCAGTTCGCCGGGAGACCAGAACACTGAAGCTTTCTTT.

The V and J genes are TRBV7-2 and TRBJ2-3; 10 bases are a match to TRBD2. Per germline, CDR1 SGHTA and CDR2 FQGNSA. The V and J ends lost 5 bases and 2 bases, in that order; junction bases with no gene match: 7. This CDR3 is built from 16 residues. Written as DNA, the CDR3 is TGTGCCAGCAGCAAAAGGACTAGCGGAATCACAGATACGCAGTATTTT. It translates to CASSKRTSGITDTQYF.

The CDR3 nucleotides are TGTGCCAGCAGCTTAGCGGGACAGGGACATGGCTACACCTTC. It encodes CASSLAGQGHGYTF. The gene calls are TRBV11-2 and TRBJ1-2; 9 positions match TRBD1. The CDR3 is 14 residues long. Germline V CDR1 and CDR2: SGHAT, FQNNGV. V lost 1 base to trimming and J lost 6 bases; unmatched junction nucleotides: 3.

The CDR3, as DNA: TGTGCCGGTGGACTAGCGGTCTACGAGCAGTACTTC. It yields the protein CAGGLAVYEQYF. The rearrangement links TRBV30 to TRBJ2-7; 10 bases are a match to TRBD2. The CDR3 sequence is 12 residues long. The V segment lost 8 bases and the J segment 3 bases; nucleotides outside the gene matches: 4. The germline gives CDR1 GTSNPN, CDR2 SVGIG (reference sequence).

This chain connects TRBV19 to TRBJ2-1, with a possible D match to TRBD2 (5 bases). In germline, CDR1 is LNHDA, CDR2 SQIVND (reference sequence). CDR3 length: 14 amino acids. V was shortened by 3 bases and J by 2 bases, with 8 bases between the two germline ends. The CDR3 DNA follows: TGTGCCAGTAGTATGGGTAGCGCCTACAATGAGCAGTTCTTC. This codes for CASSMGSAYNEQFF.

The rearrangement joins TRBV5-6 to TRBJ2-5, with TRBD2 matching 12 bases. Trimming removed 4 bases from V and 4 bases from J; junction bases left unmatched: 14. CDR1 and CDR2 (germline): SGHDT, YYEEEE. The CDR3 runs 18 residues. The CDR3, as DNA: TGTGCCAGCAGCCCGCATTCTAGCGGGGGGGCTAAACGAGAGACCCAGTACTTC. This gives the protein CASSPHSSGGAKRETQYF.

The J gene is TRBJ2-7, the V gene TRBV5-6; TRBD2 is a possible D gene (6 bases). The V gene's germline CDR1 is SGHDT and CDR2 YYEEEE. V lost 4 bases and J 2 bases, leaving 10 bases between the germline ends. The length of the CDR3 is 13 residues. CDR3: CASSPGTPYEQYF. CDR3 bases: TGTGCCAGCAGCCCCGGGACTCCCTACGAGCAGTACTTC.